This T cell receptor beta chain was obtained from a study of T-cell reconstitution after alpha-beta-depleted transplantation in children. Unique molecular identifiers were used in preparing the TCRbeta library. TCRdb re-analysed the PCR reads in MiXCR, keeping a single row per CDR3 protein. The table includes around 580,000 distinct CDR3 sequences, about a quarter detected once. Regarding the study as a whole: Surviving recipient T cells and intrathymic progenitors accounted for some patients' high TCRbeta diversity at day 60. A year had passed since transplant, and T-cell counts and diversity by then came mostly from newly produced T cells.

The CDR3 runs to 20 residues. Trimming cost V 0 bases and J 7 bases; bases outside gene matches: 16. CDR1 is SGHDN, CDR2 FVKESK, per germline. Regarding this clonotype: Its antigen is still unknown.

The V and J genes are TRBV14 and TRBJ2-5; 14 nucleotides agree with TRBD2. The sample here was PBMCs, taken before TCRalphabeta/CD19-depleted stem cell transplant. This receptor was obtained from a boy in the first two years of life with Wiskott-Aldrich syndrome, due to receive a stem cell transplant. CDR3 coding DNA: TGTGCCAGCAGCCAAGATTCCACCTCGGGACTAGCGGGGGTAGCAGGGACCCAGTACTTC. This gives the protein CASSQDSTSGLAGVAGTQYF.